A single sample is the source of the 19 T cell receptor beta chains below, sequenced in a study of shared T cell receptors in the human thymus. Method: immunoSEQ multiplex PCR; TCRdb's copy keeps in-frame clones and lacks some. This sample carries 700,000 or so clones, around 85% of them seen once, and the ten largest clones take roughly 0.01%. Separately, the same data were catalogued under a study of human thymus T cells.

The source material was thymocytes. Receptors originate from a girl under three years old with a congenital heart defect.

J is TRBJ1-2 and V is TRBV4-1; 9 bases fit TRBD1. V shed 1 base, J shed 7 bases, and the junction held 13 bases outside the gene matches. Germline CDR1 is MGHRA and CDR2 is YSYEKL. The CDR3 is 17 residues long. This CDR3 is CASSQVGDVQGALGYTF. In DNA, the CDR3 is TGCGCCAGCAGCCAAGTGGGGGACGTACAGGGGGCGCTTGGCTACACCTTC.

The V gene is TRBV9, the J gene TRBJ2-7; 9 positions match TRBD1. The CDR3 is 15 residues long. Losses at the gene ends were 0 bases for V and 3 bases for J; bases not matched to a gene: 4. Germline V gene data show CDR1 as SGDLS and CDR2 as YYNGEE. In DNA, the CDR3 is TGTGCCAGCAGCGTAGCTAACAGGGGGCACTACGAGCAGTACTTC. Its translation: CASSVANRGHYEQYF.

V and J are TRBV11-2 and TRBJ2-5; no definite D call. The CDR3 covers 14 residues. Germline loops: CDR1 SGHAT, CDR2 FQNNGV. V shed 0 bases and J shed 3 bases, with 8 bases lying between them. CDR3 DNA: TGTGCCAGCAGCTTAGATAGTAGAAAAGAGACCCAGTACTTC. As protein: CASSLDSRKETQYF.

The CDR3 sequence is CASSLAASGGAWVTDTQYF. Written as DNA, the CDR3 is TGTGCCAGCAGCTTAGCGGCTAGCGGGGGGGCCTGGGTAACAGATACGCAGTATTTT. V is TRBV7-6 and J is TRBJ2-3; 12 bases map to TRBD2. The ends lost 0 bases at V and 3 bases at J; junction bases unmatched: 10. From germline, CDR1 is SGHVS and CDR2 FNYEAQ. The CDR3 is 19 amino acids.

Only one count was recorded for this clone. The V call is TRBV19, the J call TRBJ1-5; 7 bases align to TRBD1. V shed 4 bases and J 7 bases; nucleotides not matched to a gene: 4. The germline gives CDR1 LNHDA, CDR2 SQIVND (reference sequence). The CDR3 loop spans 13 amino acids. This CDR3 reads CASSRGGRQPQHF. The CDR3 bases are TGTGCCAGTAGTAGAGGGGGCCGGCAGCCCCAGCATTTT. Full variable domain (rest looked up from reference TRBV19 and TRBJ1-5): DGGITQSPKYLFRKEGQNVTLSCEQNLNHDAMYWYRQDPGQGLRLIYYSQIVNDFQKGDIAEGYSVSREKKESFPLTVTSAQKNPTAFYLCASSRGGRQPQHFGDGTRLSIL.

This clone was counted a single time. V is TRBV9 and J is TRBJ2-1, with a possible D match to TRBD1 (6 bases). The CDR3 extends over 12 amino acids. V lost 4 bases and J lost 12, with 14 bases in between. CDR1 SGDLS and CDR2 YYNGEE come from the germline V gene. The DNA for the CDR3 is TGTGCCAGCAGCCCCCCGGGACACGGGCAGTTCTTC. It is translated as CASSPPGHGQFF.

This clone was seen a single time. The rearrangement joins TRBV7-8 to TRBJ2-3; 11 bases are a match to TRBD2. This CDR3 contains 18 residues. The J segment lost 0 bases and the V segment lost 4 bases, leaving 9 bases of the junction unmatched. The germline V gene has CDR1 SGHVS and CDR2 FQNEAQ. CDR3 nucleotides: TGTGCCAGCAGCTCCTCTCTAGCGGGGGGCACTAGCACAGATACGCAGTATTTT. Its translation is CASSSSLAGGTSTDTQYF.

The chain links TRBV6-1 to TRBJ1-5; D is uncertain. Trimming stripped 1 base from V and 4 bases from J, with 17 bases between. CDR1 and CDR2 from the germline V gene are MNHNS and SASEGT. The CDR3 is 17 amino acids. The CDR3 region has the DNA TGTGCCAGCAGTGAAGTCGGCAACTCCTACTATAATCAGCCCCAGCATTTT. It specifies CASSEVGNSYYNQPQHF.

This sequence joins TRBV5-1 and TRBJ2-5; 11 nucleotides match TRBD2. V was pared by 0 bases and J by 1 base, with 2 bases of the junction left unmatched. This CDR3 comprises 16 residues. CDR1 is SGHRS, CDR2 YFSETQ, per germline. This chain's CDR3 is CASSLAGTSGQETQYF. The CDR3 coding sequence is TGCGCCAGCAGCTTGGCGGGGACTAGCGGCCAAGAGACCCAGTACTTC.

The V and J genes are TRBV9 and TRBJ2-6; perhaps TRBD1 as D (6 bases). V dropped 4 bases and J dropped 0 bases, with 14 bases sitting between them. Germline loops: CDR1 SGDLS, CDR2 YYNGEE. There are 17 residues in the CDR3. The CDR3 is CASSILDSSSGANVLTF. CDR3 sequence (DNA): TGTGCCAGCAGCATCCTGGACAGCAGCTCTGGGGCCAACGTCCTGACTTTC.

This rearrangement joins TRBV6-1 to TRBJ1-5; 8 bases agree with TRBD1. V shed 1 base, J shed 3 bases, and the junction held 11 bases outside the gene matches. Germline V gene data show CDR1 as MNHNS and CDR2 as SASEGT. The CDR3 runs to 18 residues. The CDR3 spells CASSEEPGTGCLNQPQHF. The CDR3, as DNA: TGTGCCAGCAGTGAAGAACCAGGGACAGGCTGCCTCAATCAGCCCCAGCATTTT.

This chain joins TRBV29-1 and TRBJ2-3; D uncertain. The CDR3 totals 15 residues. The V end lost 4 bases, the J end lost 2 bases, and 16 bases lay between the germline ends. The germline V gene encodes CDR1 SQVTM and CDR2 ANQGSEA. CDR3: CSVVRSTEYTDTQYF. CDR3 coding DNA: TGCAGCGTTGTTCGGTCCACCGAATACACAGATACGCAGTATTTT.

The chain links TRBV6-5 to TRBJ1-2, with TRBD1 matching over 8 bases. The CDR3 sequence is 16 residues long. V trimming: 3 bases; J trimming: 8 bases; junction bases outside the gene matches: 14. CDR1 and CDR2 (germline): MNHEY, SVGAGI. CDR3 sequence (DNA): TGTGCCAGCAGTTATTCCCTTCCGACAGGGGTGGAGGGCTACACCTTC. It encodes CASSYSLPTGVEGYTF.

This clone has a single count. The chain links TRBV28 to TRBJ1-3; perhaps TRBD1 as D (5 bases). CDR3 size: 15 residues. The ends were cut back, 5 bases at V and 4 bases at J, with 15 bases in the middle. Germline V gene sequence: CDR1 MDHEN, CDR2 SYDVKM. The CDR3: CASSPPGGKGNTIYF. Written as DNA, the CDR3 is TGTGCCAGCAGTCCCCCGGGGGGGAAGGGAAACACCATATATTTT.

This clone was seen once. The chain joins TRBV6-1 to TRBJ1-4; D unclear. The CDR3 spans 14 residues. Germline V gene data show CDR1 as MNHNS and CDR2 as SASEGT. V lost 2 bases and J 7 bases, leaving 11 bases between the germline ends. This chain's CDR3 is CASSERGNSEKLFF. DNA for the CDR3: TGTGCCAGCAGTGAACGCGGGAATAGTGAAAAACTGTTTTTT.

This chain uses TRBV6-5 with TRBJ2-2; tentative D call: TRBD2 (5 bases). Germline CDR1 MNHEY, CDR2 SVGAGI. The CDR3 is 16 residues long. Trimming took off 4 bases at V and 0 bases at J, with 12 bases between the two ends. The CDR3 protein is CASSSGLFANTGELFF. CDR3 DNA: TGTGCCAGCAGTTCCGGACTGTTCGCGAACACCGGGGAGCTGTTTTTT.

CDR3 loop: CASSPDGVKTAFGRPQHF. Here the CDR3 DNA reads TGTGCCAGTTCGCCGGACGGGGTGAAGACGGCCTTCGGGAGGCCCCAGCATTTT. The chain employs TRBV19 and TRBJ1-5; D remains ambiguous. Trimming took off 8 bases at V and 9 bases at J, with 32 bases between the two ends. Germline CDR1 reads LNHDA; CDR2 reads SQIVND (reference sequence). The CDR3 sequence is 18 residues long.

The chain couples TRBV2 to TRBJ2-1, with 9 bases matching TRBD2. V dropped 7 bases and J dropped 4; count of bases not matched to a gene: 20. The CDR3 spans 19 residues. Germline V CDR1 and CDR2: SNHLY, FYNNEI. CDR3 in DNA: TGTGCCAGCATCGAAAGGGGAAAAGTGCCTAGCGGGGAGTACAATGAGCAGTTCTTC. Amino acid sequence: CASIERGKVPSGEYNEQFF.

The CDR3 nucleotides are TGTGCCAGCAGTGATCTTCCGACTCCATCCAATTCACCCCTCCACTTT. Its protein product is CASSDLPTPSNSPLHF. V and J are TRBV6-1 and TRBJ1-6; D call uncertain. V was trimmed by 3 bases and J by 7 bases, leaving 16 bases between them. This CDR3 is built from 16 residues. Germline V gives CDR1 MNHNS, CDR2 SASEGT.